This T cell receptor beta chain emerged from a study of neurological immune-mediated disorders. Ten or more counts support this clonotype. Antigen specificity is unknown. Study-wide results and limits: Across subjects, expanded clones had no CDR3 amino acid sequences in common, pointing to private repertoires in all groups. Expansion of TCR clones was greatest in HTLV-1-associated myelopathy and smallest in multiple sclerosis, where it fell below that of healthy controls.

Trimming at V came to 2 bases and at J to 1 base, leaving 8 bases not matched to a gene. The CDR3 totals 16 residues. Germline values: CDR1 DFQATT, CDR2 SNEGSKA (reference sequence). Synthesis of cDNA was carried out by template-switch 5'RACE. The reaction used 10-nucleotide random UMIs. MiXCR, applied by TCRdb to the 5' RACE reads, yields one record per CDR3 protein. The sample has more than 35,000 distinct CDR3 sequences, 10% seen once. From 2 million PBMCs stored at -80 C, the unsorted libraries were generated. The sample consisted of PBMCs. The receptor was derived from a woman aged 25-40 years with HTLV-1-associated myelopathy (HAM/TSP). The chain is built from TRBV20-1 and TRBJ2-1; 7 nucleotides agree with TRBD2. The CDR3 DNA reads TGCAGTGCTAGATCCCGCCAGCGGGGATCCTACAATGAGCAGTTCTTC. Its protein is CSARSRQRGSYNEQFF.